This T cell receptor (beta chain) is drawn from a study of OX40 agonist ivuxolimab in advanced cancers. Points from the study as a whole: In CD8+ T cells, expanded clones were on average more numerous than in CD4+. There was clonal expansion of CD4+ and CD8+ blood T cells by week 6 at 0.1 to 3.0 mg/kg.

With baseline, cycle 4 day 1, and cycle 7 day 1 as timepoints, blood was sampled. J lost 4 bases, V lost 0 bases, and 5 bases had no gene match. Per germline, CDR1 SGHVS and CDR2 FQNEAQ. The length of the CDR3 is 16 residues. TCRdb keeps only in-frame clones here, not all; method: immunoSEQ multiplex PCR. The sample has about 99,000 clones; around 90% are singletons. Regarding this clone: Its antigen is not identified.

Sequencing was performed on CD4+ or CD8+ T cells sorted from blood, taken in a trial of the OX40 agonist ivuxolimab. This rearrangement joins TRBV7-8 to TRBJ2-1; 8 nucleotides align to TRBD2. The source is an adult with an advanced solid tumor such as melanoma, head and neck, liver or kidney cancer. This CDR3 is CASSLAGGGRYNEQFF. DNA of the CDR3: TGTGCCAGCAGCTTAGCCGGGGGGGGCAGATACAATGAGCAGTTCTTC.